A single TCR beta chain is shown here with its context. Its specificity is not known. This CDR3 has 15 residues. Trimming took 1 base from V and 2 from J, leaving 9 bases between them. Germline V gene data show CDR1 as MNHNS and CDR2 as SASEGT. From the multiplex PCR reads, TCRdb called clonotypes with MiXCR, one entry per CDR3 protein. This sample has under 350,000 distinct CDR3 sequences, with about 30% found just once. Breast cancer patients provided tissue from their axillary draining lymph nodes. This sample is drawn from a study of breast tumors, draining lymph nodes, adjacent tissues. Study-level points and caveats: That most tumor T cells come from lymph nodes remained unproven. Data fit most tumor T cells coming from lymph node, expanding in tumor. Compared with basal-like, luminal-like tumors shared significantly more repertoire with nontumor tissue.

The chain links TRBV6-1 to TRBJ2-1; no clear D gene. The specimen sequenced was axillary lymph node tissue. This receptor was taken from a female donor with breast cancer. Some clones in this sample may be carry-over from other donors' samples. CDR3 sequence (DNA): TGTGCCAGCAGTGAAGACATGGGTACCTACAATGAGCAGTTCTTC. This encodes CASSEDMGTYNEQFF.